The 5 T cell receptor beta chains below come from one sample, sequenced in a study of CD8 T cells in Susac syndrome. Random-hexamer reverse transcription was applied to roughly 0.5 to 1 ug RNA. One entry per CDR3 protein results from TCRdb running MiXCR on the immunoSEQ multiplex PCR reads. Of around 270,000 distinct CDR3 sequences in the sample, around 89% were seen once. Sequenced: CD8+ T cells from PBMCs. The origin of the receptors is a human donor with multiple sclerosis.

The chain employs TRBV4-1 and TRBJ2-7; either TRBD1 or TRBD2 may fit D (5 bases each). The CDR3 contains 14 residues. In germline, CDR1 is MGHRA, CDR2 YSYEKL. Trimming stripped 4 bases from V and 2 bases from J, with 12 bases between. The CDR3 loop is CASSRGLGAYEQYF. The CDR3 DNA reads as TGCGCCAGCAGCCGGGGCCTGGGGGCCTACGAGCAGTACTTC.

J is TRBJ1-4 and V is TRBV2, with D unclear. Between the trimmed V and J ends, which lost 4 bases and 0 bases, there was a span of 15 bases. This CDR3 is 17 amino acids long. Germline V lookup: CDR1 SNHLY, CDR2 FYNNEI. The CDR3 DNA follows: TGTGCCAGCAGTGTAGATGAAGGAACTGCAACTAATGAAAAACTGTTTTTT. Protein product: CASSVDEGTATNEKLFF.

This chain links TRBV25-1 with TRBJ1-4, with 9 positions matching TRBD1. The ends lost 5 bases at V and 7 bases at J; junction bases unmatched: 11. Germline assignment: CDR1 MGHDK and CDR2 SYGVNS. The CDR3 sequence is 16 residues long. DNA for the CDR3: TGTGCCAGCAGTCCCCTTGGGGACAGGGATATTGAAAAACTGTTTTTT. It yields the protein CASSPLGDRDIEKLFF.

This clonotype was seen a handful of times. V usage is TRBV7-9 and J usage is TRBJ2-1; 11 bases align to TRBD2. This CDR3 comprises 15 residues. V dropped 6 bases and J dropped 5; count of bases not matched to a gene: 6. Germline CDR1 is SEHNR and CDR2 is FQNEAQ (reference sequence). In DNA form, the CDR3 reads TGTGCCAGCAGTTTGGGGACTAGCGGAGACAATGAGCAGTTCTTC. Translated, it gives CASSLGTSGDNEQFF.

The chain combines TRBV11-1 with TRBJ2-1; the D gene is possibly TRBD2 (6 bases). CDR1 and CDR2 from the germline V gene are SGHAT and FQDESV (reference sequence). The CDR3 runs to 17 residues. V lost 1 base, J lost 6 bases, and 19 bases lay in between. The CDR3 protein is CASSLDIAGRLFNEQFF. For the CDR3, the DNA is TGTGCCAGCAGCTTAGATATTGCGGGAAGGCTCTTCAATGAGCAGTTCTTC.